This entry lists 4 T cell receptor beta chains sequenced from one sample in a study of regulatory T cells in long-lasting Graves disease. The sample's time point: persistent/refractory GD, antithyroid drugs over 5 years with positive TRAb. PBMC RNA was the source of the TCR library. Investigators prepared the TCR beta libraries by applying iRepertoire HTBI primers and Arm-PCR of CDR3 regions. TCRdb fed the multiplex PCR reads into MiXCR, producing one record per CDR3 protein. The sample records more than 300,000 distinct CDR3 sequences, roughly 25% being singletons. The specimen comprised peripheral blood mononuclear cells (PBMCs), sampled when the disease was refractory, from a patient treated with antithyroid drugs. The receptors shown here come from a woman aged 40 to 50 with Graves disease.

This clonotype has a count of ten or more. This rearrangement joins TRBV2 to TRBJ2-5; D possibly corresponds to TRBD1 (6 bases). The germline V and J ends were trimmed by 6 bases and 7 bases, with 21 bases remaining between them. The CDR3 is 15 amino acids. Looked up from germline, CDR1 is SNHLY and CDR2 is FYNNEI. The CDR3 DNA sequence: TGTGCCAGCAGCCAAGAGGGTCAGGGGTTTGCGACCCAGTACTTC. Encoded protein: CASSQEGQGFATQYF.

The chain combines TRBV6-2 or TRBV6-3 with TRBJ2-7, with 10 nucleotides matching TRBD1. Trimming took 7 bases from V and 2 from J; bases not matched to a gene: 8. CDR1 is MNHEY, CDR2 SVGEGT, per germline. The CDR3 loop spans 15 amino acids. CDR3 coding DNA: TGTGCCAGCATTAGACGTGGACAGGGGGCCTACGAGCAGTACTTC. It yields the protein CASIRRGQGAYEQYF.

The table lists this clonotype with many counts. This CDR3 reads CASSLSNALHF. The CDR3 DNA reads TGTGCCAGCAGCCTCTCTAATGCCCTCCACTTT. The gene calls are TRBV28 and TRBJ1-6, with unresolved D. The CDR3 has 11 amino acids. The germline V gene encodes CDR1 MDHEN and CDR2 SYDVKM. The V end lost 6 bases, the J end lost 14 bases, and 11 bases lay between the germline ends.

This clonotype was counted ten times or more. V gene TRBV10-3 combines with J gene TRBJ1-4, with D uncertain. The CDR3 runs to 13 residues. V was cut by 6 bases and J by 5 bases, with 10 bases left in between. Germline V gene lookup returns CDR1 ENHRY and CDR2 SYGVKD. The CDR3 DNA follows: TGTGCCATCAGATCGAACACGAATGAAAAACTGTTTTTT. Translated, it gives CAIRSNTNEKLFF.